The present T cell receptor (beta chain) was sequenced within a study of T cell repertoires in cytomegalovirus infection. Across the study: CMV infection and matching HLA type were both indicated by public TCR beta signatures.

This clonotype was counted ten times or more. Its antigen is not identified. TCRdb processed the reads anew with MiXCR; each CDR3 protein has one entry. The sample holds roughly 49,000 distinct CDR3 sequences, around 20% seen once. CDR3 size: 15 residues. V was clipped by 6 bases and J by 0 bases, with 15 bases between them. Germline V gene data show CDR1 as SQVTM and CDR2 as ANQGSEA. Sequences were obtained from PBMCs, sequenced either directly or after in vitro stimulation (not recorded which). The TCR sequence derives from a human donor in good health (CMV status not recorded). Some clones in this sample may be carry-over from other donors' samples. This sequence joins TRBV29-1 and TRBJ2-1; weak D call: TRBD2 (6 bases). CDR3 nucleotide sequence: TGCAGCGTCGACCCCTTCGGGGGCTCCTACAATGAGCAGTTCTTC. Its protein product is CSVDPFGGSYNEQFF.